The 18 T cell receptor beta chains in this list originate from one sample, sequenced in a study of shared T cell receptors in the human thymus. The method was immunoSEQ multiplex PCR; TCRdb's version includes in-frame clones alone and lacks a portion of them. The table shows about 380,000 clones, with roughly 94% occurring only once. Sequenced sample: thymocytes. These receptors originate from a human donor.

The chain recombines TRBV9 with TRBJ2-5; perhaps TRBD2 as D (6 bases). In germline, CDR1 is SGDLS, CDR2 YYNGEE. V shed 5 bases and J shed 2 bases, with 25 bases lying between them. The CDR3 covers 18 residues. The DNA of the CDR3 is TGTGCCAGCAGTCATGAGGAGGGTGGGTTGGGAGAACAAGAGACCCAGTACTTC. This encodes CASSHEEGGLGEQETQYF.

This chain links TRBV14 with TRBJ2-2; D tentatively reads TRBD1 or TRBD2 (5 bases each). V was trimmed by 0 bases and J by 2 bases, leaving 25 bases between them. Germline loops: CDR1 SGHDN, CDR2 FVKESK. The CDR3 is 21 residues long. The CDR3 protein is CASSQDSTPLGTGRNTGELFF. The CDR3 DNA sequence: TGTGCCAGCAGCCAAGATTCAACTCCCCTGGGGACGGGACGAAACACCGGGGAGCTGTTTTTT.

J is TRBJ2-7 and V is TRBV29-1; D possibly corresponds to TRBD2 (6 bases). V was cut by 5 bases and J by 0 bases, with 20 bases left in between. From germline, CDR1 is SQVTM and CDR2 ANQGSEA. CDR3 length equals 16 residues. Written as DNA, the CDR3 is TGCAGCGTTACGGTATCTGGGACTCCGAGCTCCTACGAGCAGTACTTC. Protein product: CSVTVSGTPSSYEQYF.

CDR3 sequence: CASSLEQDAGTGTSYEQYF. CDR3 DNA: TGTGCCAGCAGCTTGGAACAGGACGCGGGGACTGGTACTAGTTACGAGCAGTACTTC. The chain links TRBV5-8 to TRBJ2-7; D might be TRBD2 (6 bases). The CDR3 sequence is 19 residues long. The germline CDR1 and CDR2 sequences are SGHTS and YDEGEE. V lost 0 bases, J lost 4 bases, and 26 bases lay in between.

The V gene is TRBV14, the J gene TRBJ2-2; 7 bases are shared with TRBD2. CDR1 and CDR2 (germline): SGHDN, FVKESK. V was clipped by 1 base and J by 15 bases; unmatched bases: 11. This CDR3 has 14 residues. CDR3 sequence reads: CASSQGSSGGRMFF. The CDR3 region has the DNA TGTGCCAGCAGCCAAGGATCATCGGGAGGACGCATGTTTTTT.

The rearrangement links TRBV15 to TRBJ1-1; no firm D call. Germline V gives CDR1 LNHNV, CDR2 YYDKDF (reference sequence). CDR3 length equals 15 residues. The V end was cut by 0 bases, the J end by 5 bases, with 13 bases between. Here the CDR3 DNA reads TGTGCCACCAGCAGAGATCGAGCCTACCCAACTGAAGCTTTCTTT. Translating it yields CATSRDRAYPTEAFF.

The J gene is TRBJ2-1, the V gene TRBV28, with TRBD2 identical over 9 bases. Germline V gene sequence: CDR1 MDHEN, CDR2 SYDVKM. V trimming: 4 bases; J trimming: 3 bases; junction bases outside the gene matches: 7. There are 16 residues in the CDR3. DNA of the CDR3: TGTGCCAGCAGTTCCTTAGCGGGAGTACGCTACAATGAGCAGTTCTTC. This encodes CASSSLAGVRYNEQFF. Supplemented by reference TRBV28 and TRBJ2-1, the full variable domain reads DVKVTQSSRYLVKRTGEKVFLECVQDMDHENMFWYRQDPGLGLRLIYFSYDVKMKEKGDIPEGYSVSREKKERFSLILESASTNQTSMYLCASSSLAGVRYNEQFFGPGTRLTVL.

The chain uses TRBV27 and TRBJ1-1; 8 positions agree with TRBD1. Looked up from germline, CDR1 is MNHEY and CDR2 is SMNVEV (reference sequence). The CDR3 contains 15 residues. V shed 6 bases, J shed 0 bases, and the junction held 6 bases outside the gene matches. CDR3 protein: CASSTGGIMNTEAFF. The CDR3 coding sequence is TGTGCCAGCAGCACAGGGGGTATTATGAACACTGAAGCTTTCTTT.

The chain combines TRBV7-2 with TRBJ1-2; 7 bases line up with TRBD1. This CDR3 contains 18 residues. CDR1 is SGHTA, CDR2 FQGNSA, per germline. The V and J ends lost 4 bases and 7 bases, in that order; junction bases with no gene match: 21. The CDR3 protein is CASSSDLFPGQENTGYTF. In DNA, the CDR3 is TGTGCCAGCAGCTCAGACCTCTTTCCAGGACAGGAGAACACTGGCTACACCTTC.

The rearrangement uses TRBV6-4 and TRBJ2-1; 14 bases fit TRBD2. With V trimmed by 5 bases and J by 4 bases, 7 bases remained unmatched. The CDR3 covers 17 residues. CDR1 MRHNA and CDR2 SNTAGT come from the germline V gene. CDR3 sequence: CASSHGTSGSNYNEQFF. CDR3 DNA: TGTGCCAGCAGTCACGGGACTAGCGGGAGCAATTACAATGAGCAGTTCTTC.

In its sample, this clone was seen once. The genes are TRBV5-6 and TRBJ1-2; D call uncertain. The germline V gene has CDR1 SGHDT and CDR2 YYEEEE. The V end lost 7 bases, the J end lost 0 bases, and 13 bases lay between the germline ends. CDR3 length: 14 amino acids. The CDR3: CASAPTKANYGYTF. In DNA form, the CDR3 reads TGTGCCAGCGCCCCCACCAAAGCTAACTATGGCTACACCTTC.

The chain joins TRBV6-1 to TRBJ1-4; no clear D gene. This CDR3 has 19 residues. CDR1 and CDR2 (germline): MNHNS, SASEGT. Trimming cost V 3 bases and J 0 bases, with 20 bases left between them. CDR3 amino acids: CASSDFRAAVVATNEKLFF. The CDR3 region has the DNA TGTGCCAGCAGTGACTTTAGGGCGGCAGTAGTGGCAACTAATGAAAAACTGTTTTTT.

The CDR3: CASSPSWGRTYGYTF. CDR3 sequence (DNA): TGCGCCAGCAGCCCCAGTTGGGGGCGCACCTATGGCTACACCTTC. J is TRBJ1-2 and V is TRBV4-1; possible D gene TRBD1, 6 bases. Germline CDR1 MGHRA, CDR2 YSYEKL. CDR3 length: 15 amino acids. The ends were cut back, 4 bases at V and 4 bases at J, with 16 bases in the middle.

The chain has TRBV19 and TRBJ1-2, with 9 bases matching TRBD1. With 4 bases clipped from V and 3 bases from J, the junction kept 3 bases outside the gene matches. CDR1 LNHDA and CDR2 SQIVND come from the germline V gene (reference sequence). The CDR3 length is 14 residues. The CDR3 protein is CASSTRQGDYGYTF. The CDR3 DNA follows: TGTGCCAGTAGTACCCGACAGGGGGACTATGGCTACACCTTC.

The J gene is TRBJ1-1, the V gene TRBV28; perhaps TRBD1 as D (5 bases). The germline V gene has CDR1 MDHEN and CDR2 SYDVKM. V was clipped by 6 bases and J by 1 base, with 12 bases between them. The CDR3 extends over 14 amino acids. CDR3 protein: CASRGARKNTEAFF. The CDR3 DNA reads as TGTGCCAGCAGAGGGGCGCGAAAGAACACTGAAGCTTTCTTT.

The chain couples TRBV19 to TRBJ1-2; the match to TRBD1 covers 11 bases. The V gene end was trimmed by 6 bases and the J gene end by 1 base; junction bases not matched to a gene: 7. The germline V gene has CDR1 LNHDA and CDR2 SQIVND (reference sequence). The CDR3 length is 16 residues. CDR3 sequence (DNA): TGTGCCAGTAGACCGGGACAGGGGGATTGTAACTATGGCTACACCTTC. It encodes CASRPGQGDCNYGYTF.

This chain links TRBV28 with TRBJ2-1; D assignment may be TRBD1 or TRBD2 (5 bases each). The CDR3 is 18 residues long. Germline CDR1 is MDHEN and CDR2 is SYDVKM. V lost 3 bases, J lost 0 bases, and 18 bases lay in between. The CDR3 loop reads CASSLGTLFGSSYNEQFF. In DNA, the CDR3 is TGTGCCAGCAGTTTGGGGACCCTTTTTGGGAGCTCCTACAATGAGCAGTTCTTC.

This sequence joins TRBV6-1 and TRBJ2-1; 11 positions match TRBD2. Germline V gene sequence: CDR1 MNHNS, CDR2 SASEGT. This CDR3 region has 15 residues. The junction had 3 bases not matched to a gene; V was cut back by 8 bases and J by 0 bases. Here the CDR3 DNA reads TGTGCCAGCGGGACTAGCGGAAACTCCTACAATGAGCAGTTCTTC. This translates into CASGTSGNSYNEQFF.